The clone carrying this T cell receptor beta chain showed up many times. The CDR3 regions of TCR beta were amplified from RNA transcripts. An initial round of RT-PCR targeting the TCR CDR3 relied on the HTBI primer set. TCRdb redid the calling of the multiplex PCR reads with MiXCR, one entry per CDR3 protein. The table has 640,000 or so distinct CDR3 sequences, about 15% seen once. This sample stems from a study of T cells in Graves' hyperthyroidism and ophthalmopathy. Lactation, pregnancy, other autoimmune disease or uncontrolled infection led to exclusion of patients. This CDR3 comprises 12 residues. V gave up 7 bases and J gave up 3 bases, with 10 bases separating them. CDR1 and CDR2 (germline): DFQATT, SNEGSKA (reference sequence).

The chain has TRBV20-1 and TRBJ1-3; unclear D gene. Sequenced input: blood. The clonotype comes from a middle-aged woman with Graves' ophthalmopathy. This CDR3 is CSVGYNGNTIYF. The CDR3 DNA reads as TGCAGTGTAGGGTACAATGGAAACACCATATATTTT.